This record looks at one TCR beta chain sequence and its context. Its antigen target is currently unknown. Base qualities are not at hand, and no much larger clone is one base apart. This sample stems from a study of cytomegalovirus exposure and HLA in healthy donors (dated by TCRdb to the late 2010s). Notes on the research overall: In an earlier analysis of several hundred of the donors, under 300 Gb of sequence data and some 100 million unique TCR beta sequences from about 190 million T cells were reported. An early release that covered several hundred HLA-typed donors contained approximately 320 gigabases of sequencing data and 85 million to 100 million unique TCR sequences. Among the approximately 400 genotyped donors, around 79% belonged to the genetic ancestry cluster associated with self-reported Caucasian donors. The study was designed to test whether signatures of past pathogen exposure could be identified by cataloging public T cell receptors. The study profiled the T cell repertoires of approximately 700 subjects by immunosequencing and related them to cytomegalovirus serostatus. A separate validation cohort of about 110 different subjects was used in addition to the roughly 670-subject first cohort. The study combined high-throughput TCR immunosequencing, statistical association of individual TCRs with disease status, and machine learning to predict cytomegalovirus infection status. In a later analysis, previously published TCR beta repertoires from 550 to 700 donors were re-analyzed and high-resolution HLA genotyping was added so that TCR occurrence patterns could be studied. Rather than drawing on any new phenotypic data, the later analysis identified candidate immune exposures from TCR beta sequences and the way those sequences occurred across donors. In an earlier analysis of roughly 540 of the donors, high-throughput TCR beta sequencing was used to judge whether each TCR beta V gene segment behaved as functional or pseudogenic. Alongside the repertoire data, information on donor age, sex, ethnicity and CMV serostatus was compiled. A later genetic analysis used genome-wide SNP genotypes for about 65% of the roughly 700 donors, treating that subset as a discovery cohort. All discovery cohort repertoires had been generated on a single sequencing platform. HLA typing covered class I and class II loci at four-digit resolution. The number of donors typed differed by locus, with about 629-630 for A, B, C, DRB1 and DQB1, roughly 550 for DQA1, about 610 for DPA1, and over 400 for DPB1. Several DR-DQ haplotypes were handled as single units for association and clustering because linkage in the cohort was strong. On average, around 200,000 unique TCR beta nucleotide sequences were sequenced per donor among fewer than 500 genotyped donors of the cohort, with roughly 18% of those sequences being non-productive. What the research found in general, with its limitations: Most TCR sequences were seen in very few donors, while some public TCRs were found in many individuals. It was suggested by the authors that the approach could potentially be generalized to other disease states and immunological phenotypes. This cohort had only TCR beta chains sequenced, and the lack of alpha or paired-chain data limited which features could be detected. A further reported finding was that TCR beta sequences accurately predicted the HLA-A and HLA-B alleles for most subjects in the first cohort. In a later analysis, HLA-associated TCR beta chains were found to be more clonally expanded and to have lower generation probabilities than equally common non-associated chains. In an earlier analysis of 450 to 750 of the donors, most TCR beta V segments appeared in productive rearrangements about 87% or about 30% of the time, broadly matching IMGT annotations. The classifier was reported to diagnose cytomegalovirus status with high specificity and sensitivity in both the original and validation cohorts. In a later analysis, some 17,000 TCR beta sequences were associated with specific HLA alleles at a false discovery rate of 0.05. When HLA alleles, especially DR and DQ, strongly co-occurred, TCR associations were difficult to assign to individual alleles. Because counts were too low, around 18 rarely observed V segments, including chromosome 9 orphons, were left out of the earlier analysis of 587 of the donors. HLA typing was unavailable for some donors at each locus, so association tests used only the typed subset. A group of highly shared sequence variants was considered likely to be a technical artifact of the sequencing pipeline. Several of the top co-occurrence clusters appeared to be linked to parvovirus B19, influenza, CMV and Epstein-Barr virus, according to a later analysis. Some IMGT-functional V segments, including TRBV6-2 and TRBV6-3, could not be told apart with the 87-base-pair reads, so those segments were excluded. A total of about 150 TCR beta chains were listed by the study as associated with cytomegalovirus. In a later analysis, the rate of TCR association differed among HLA loci, with DRB1 alleles having the most associated TCRs and HLA-C alleles having the fewest. In vitro tests confirmed that a few of the cytomegalovirus-associated TCR beta chains recognize cytomegalovirus antigens. Compared with the approximately 600-donor mean, donors in an Asian-associated ancestry cluster had fewer N-insertions in productive TCRs, according to a later genetic analysis. CMV serostatus was the only immune exposure information available for the cohort. The presence/absence analyses assumed that sequencing depth was roughly uniform across donors, and that assumption may not be true. V-gene and J-gene trimming of TCR beta chains was associated with a missense DCLRE1C variant in a later genetic analysis, and the association was replicated in an independent cohort. A later analysis found that most CMV-associated TCR beta chains appeared HLA-restricted, with HLA associations seemingly driven largely by CMV exposure. Correlated functional status among segregating V segments might reflect linkage disequilibrium, but an unknown experimental factor could not be ruled out.

Receptors were amplified or captured by the immunoSEQ multiplex PCR assay. For the multiplex PCR, a mixture combining 60 forward primers for TCR Vbeta segments and 13 reverse primers for TCR Jbeta segments was used. The CDR3 region of rearranged TCR beta genes was amplified from genomic DNA with a multiplex PCR assay. The Illumina HiSeq System was used to sequence the amplified TCR beta libraries as 87-base-pair reads. Under the source paper's analysis protocol: A later analysis tallied 75 million to 95 million unique TCR beta chains across the 666 repertoires, and about 10 million of those chains were shared by two or more donors. Raw reads were error-corrected and collapsed into unique sequences with a nearest-neighbor algorithm that merged closely related sequences to remove PCR and sequencing errors. CDR3 sequences were aligned to IMGT reference sequences to assign V, D and J gene segments. For a sequence to be retained, at least a six-nucleotide match to both a V gene segment and a J gene segment was required. A rearrangement was called productive if the CDR3 had no stop codons and remained in frame with V and J, and every other rearrangement was called non-productive. Following IMGT convention, CDR3 was defined as the stretch from the second conserved V-encoded cysteine up to the conserved J-encoded phenylalanine. In an earlier analysis of around 600 of the donors, sequences lacking an unambiguous match to a single V gene segment were excluded. In an earlier analysis of approximately 590 of the donors, V segments were called functional above 56.7% productive rearrangements and were called segregating when the between-donor standard deviation exceeded 5%. To diagnose cytomegalovirus status from the catalog of TCR beta chain sequences, a statistical classification framework was built. In a later analysis, TCR nucleotide sequences were compared against IMGT/GENE-DB human TR gene sequences so that V and J genes could be assigned. The TCRdist pipeline was used in a later analysis to assign CDR3 sequences and most-parsimonious VDJ recombination scenarios. In a later analysis, each TCR beta chain was defined by its CDR3 amino acid sequence together with its V-gene family, and reads without a unique V-gene family were excluded. In a later analysis, 500 to 700 highly shared, low-generation-probability nucleotide sequences were removed to address suspected cross-contamination and a sequencing artifact. For each public chain, a later analysis derived a clonal expansion index from normalized ranks of inferred template counts within each repertoire. Generation probabilities in a later analysis came from a VDJ recombination model fitted to out-of-frame rearrangements, and those results were checked against IGoR. A later analysis scored TCR-TCR, TCR-HLA and TCR-CMV co-occurrence with hypergeometric tests, applying a repertoire-size bias correction to TCR pairs. A later analysis estimated false discovery rates by permuting HLA or CMV assignments 20 times. In a later analysis, co-occurring TCRs were grouped using DBSCAN, and TCRdist sequence similarity was added for clustering within HLA-allele-positive subsets. For co-occurrence clustering, repertoires with fewer than 30,000 or more than 120,000 public chains were excluded, along with about five repertoires with anomalous nucleotide sharing. The source is immuneACCESS, and TCRdb retained only in-frame sequences with V and J called. Part of the clones is not carried over; for the studies checked, unresolved V genes explain less than half of this, and the remainder is unexplained. Clone size and the V and J calls come from that table; the DNA yielded D and trimming. This sample has 210,000 or so clones in its table, and approximately 80% of those were observed once. In total, the top ten clones hold approximately 0.5% of the sample.

The cohort was made up of about 670 healthy bone marrow donors. Cohort members were all nominally healthy when sampled, although unrecorded immune exposures were likely present. The donor tested CMV seronegative and was one of the 352 seronegative cohort members. A peripheral blood sample was collected from each donor, and TCR beta sequencing was performed on peripheral blood mononuclear cells. Genomic DNA extraction from the blood cell samples was performed with the Qiagen DNeasy Blood Extraction Kit. The germline V gene (reference sequence) yields LNHNV for CDR1 and YYDKDF for CDR2. The CDR3 runs 15 residues from the cysteine to the phenylalanine. Only the CDR3 part of the read is kept: 45 bases, read in frame from the first base. V has 4 bases trimmed and J has 8 bases trimmed; junction bases matching no gene number 11.

The chain couples TRBV15 to TRBJ2-1; the junction holds 7 bases that match TRBD2. The sequenced sample was PBMCs. The receptor comes from a woman aged 40 to 50 in good health and CMV-seronegative. The CDR3 reads CATSISSGARYEQFF. At the DNA level, the sequence is TGTGCCACCAGCATTTCTAGCGGTGCGAGATATGAGCAGTTCTTC. With all but the CDR3 taken from the reference TRBV15 and TRBJ2-1 genes, the full variable domain is: DAMVIQNPRYQVTQFGKPVTLSCSQTLNHNVMYWYQQKSSQAPKLLFHYYDKDFNNEADTPDNFQSRRPNTSFCFLDIRSPGLGDTAMYLCATSISSGARYEQFFGPGTRLTVL.